This T cell receptor (beta chain) was documented in a study of blood T cell repertoires in COVID-19. Study in general: T cells, B-cell-depleted T cells, or PBMCs provided the cDNA or gDNA that served as material.

Germline values: CDR1 GTSNPN, CDR2 SVGIG (reference sequence). The CDR3 has 15 residues. V was trimmed by 0 bases and J by 9 bases, leaving 18 bases between them. Method: immunoSEQ multiplex PCR; TCRdb's copy keeps in-frame clones and lacks some. Among roughly 360,000 clones listed, 80% to 90% were seen once. The J gene is TRBJ1-3, the V gene TRBV30; D is ambiguous. Material for sequencing was PBMCs or T cells enriched from blood (not recorded which). This sequence was found in a man aged 30 to 39 who had recovered from COVID-19. CDR3 bases: TGTGCCTGGAGTGTACAGTCCGGCTTGGTCGGCACCATATATTTT. Translating gives CAWSVQSGLVGTIYF.